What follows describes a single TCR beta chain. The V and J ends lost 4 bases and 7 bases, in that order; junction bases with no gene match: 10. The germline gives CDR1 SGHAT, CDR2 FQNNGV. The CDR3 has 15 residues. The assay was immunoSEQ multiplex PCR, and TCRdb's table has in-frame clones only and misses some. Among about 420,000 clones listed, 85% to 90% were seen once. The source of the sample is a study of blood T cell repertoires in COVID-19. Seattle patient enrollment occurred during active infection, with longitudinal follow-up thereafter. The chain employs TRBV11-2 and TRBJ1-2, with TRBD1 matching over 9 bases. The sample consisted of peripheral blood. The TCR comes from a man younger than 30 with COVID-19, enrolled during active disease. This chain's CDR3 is CASSSFSGTGFGYTF. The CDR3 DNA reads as TGTGCCAGCAGCTCCTTCTCCGGGACAGGGTTTGGCTACACCTTC.